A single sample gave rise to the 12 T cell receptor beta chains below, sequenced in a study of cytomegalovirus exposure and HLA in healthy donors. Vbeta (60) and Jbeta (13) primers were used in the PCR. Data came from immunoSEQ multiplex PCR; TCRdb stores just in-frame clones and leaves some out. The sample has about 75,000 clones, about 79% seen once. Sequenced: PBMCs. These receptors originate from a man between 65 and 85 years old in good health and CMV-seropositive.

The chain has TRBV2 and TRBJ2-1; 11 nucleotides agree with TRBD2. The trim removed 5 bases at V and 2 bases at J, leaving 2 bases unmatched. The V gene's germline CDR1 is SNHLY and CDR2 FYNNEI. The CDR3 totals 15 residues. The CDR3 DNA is TGTGCCAGCAGTACGGGACTAGCGGCCTACAATGAGCAGTTCTTC. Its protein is CASSTGLAAYNEQFF.

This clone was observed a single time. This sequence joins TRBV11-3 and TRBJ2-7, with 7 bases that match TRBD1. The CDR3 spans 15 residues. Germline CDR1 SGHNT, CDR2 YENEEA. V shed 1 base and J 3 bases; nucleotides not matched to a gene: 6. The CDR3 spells CASSLGRDSFYEQYF. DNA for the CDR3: TGTGCCAGCAGCTTAGGCCGGGACAGTTTCTACGAGCAGTACTTC.

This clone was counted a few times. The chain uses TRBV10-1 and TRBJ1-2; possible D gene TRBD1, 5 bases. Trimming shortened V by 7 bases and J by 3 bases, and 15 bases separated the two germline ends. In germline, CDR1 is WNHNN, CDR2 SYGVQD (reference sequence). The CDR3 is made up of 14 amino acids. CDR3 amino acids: CASTPGQGDYGYTF. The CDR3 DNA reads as TGCGCCAGCACCCCCGGTCAGGGTGACTATGGCTACACCTTC.

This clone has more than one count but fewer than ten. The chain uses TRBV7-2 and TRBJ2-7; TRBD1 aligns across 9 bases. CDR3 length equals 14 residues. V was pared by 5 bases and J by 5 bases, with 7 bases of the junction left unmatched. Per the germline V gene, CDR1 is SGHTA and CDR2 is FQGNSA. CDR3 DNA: TGTGCCAGCAGCCAACAGGGGGCTGGTGACGAGCAGTACTTC. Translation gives CASSQQGAGDEQYF.

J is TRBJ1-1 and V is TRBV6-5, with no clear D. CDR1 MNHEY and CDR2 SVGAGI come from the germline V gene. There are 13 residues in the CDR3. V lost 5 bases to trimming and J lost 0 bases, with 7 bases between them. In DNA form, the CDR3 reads TGTGCCAGCAGTATGGCCCTGAACACTGAAGCTTTCTTT. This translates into CASSMALNTEAFF.

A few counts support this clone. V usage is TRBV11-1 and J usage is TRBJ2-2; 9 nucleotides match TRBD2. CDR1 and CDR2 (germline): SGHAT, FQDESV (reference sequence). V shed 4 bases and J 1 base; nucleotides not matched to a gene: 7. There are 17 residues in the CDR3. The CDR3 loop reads CASSSISGGWNTGELFF. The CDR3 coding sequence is TGTGCCAGCAGCTCGATTAGCGGGGGATGGAACACCGGGGAGCTGTTTTTT.

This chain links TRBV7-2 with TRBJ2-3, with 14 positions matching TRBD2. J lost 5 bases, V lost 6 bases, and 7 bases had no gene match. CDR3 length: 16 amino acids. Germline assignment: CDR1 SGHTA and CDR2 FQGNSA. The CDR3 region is CASSFRLAGGQDTQYF. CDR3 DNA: TGTGCCAGCAGTTTCCGACTAGCGGGAGGGCAAGATACGCAGTATTTT.

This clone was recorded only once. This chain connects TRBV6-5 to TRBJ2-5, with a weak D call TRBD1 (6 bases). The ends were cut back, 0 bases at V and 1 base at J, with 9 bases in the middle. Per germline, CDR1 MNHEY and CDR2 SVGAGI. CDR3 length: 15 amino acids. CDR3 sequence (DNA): TGTGCCAGCAGTTACTCCGGACAGTTCCAAGAGACCCAGTACTTC. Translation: CASSYSGQFQETQYF.

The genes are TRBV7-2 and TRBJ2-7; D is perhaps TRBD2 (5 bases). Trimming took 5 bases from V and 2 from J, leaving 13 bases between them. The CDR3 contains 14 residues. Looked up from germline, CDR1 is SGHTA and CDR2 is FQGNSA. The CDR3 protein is CASSKLAAAYEQYF. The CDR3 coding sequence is TGTGCCAGCAGCAAGCTAGCCGCGGCCTACGAGCAGTACTTC.

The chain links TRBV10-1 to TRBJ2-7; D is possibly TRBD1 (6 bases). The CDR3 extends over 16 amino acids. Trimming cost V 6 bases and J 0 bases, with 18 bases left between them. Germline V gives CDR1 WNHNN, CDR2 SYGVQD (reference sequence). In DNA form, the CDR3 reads TGCGCCAGCAGCCCAGACAGGACCGGTAGCTCCTACGAGCAGTACTTC. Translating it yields CASSPDRTGSSYEQYF.

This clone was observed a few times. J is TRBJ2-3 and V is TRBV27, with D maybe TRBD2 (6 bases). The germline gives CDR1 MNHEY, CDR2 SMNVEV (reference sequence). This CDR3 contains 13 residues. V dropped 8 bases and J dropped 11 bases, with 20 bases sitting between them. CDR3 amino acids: CASLAVGHGRQYF. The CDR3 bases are TGTGCCAGCCTCGCAGTGGGTCACGGGAGGCAGTATTTT.

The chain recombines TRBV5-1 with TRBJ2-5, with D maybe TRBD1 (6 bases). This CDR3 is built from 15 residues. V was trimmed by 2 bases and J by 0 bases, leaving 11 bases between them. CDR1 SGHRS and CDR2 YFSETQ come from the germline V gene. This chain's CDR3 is CASSFGQGYQETQYF. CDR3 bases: TGCGCCAGCAGCTTCGGTCAGGGGTACCAAGAGACCCAGTACTTC.